This TCR beta chain is from a study of cytomegalovirus exposure and HLA in healthy donors. Germline-derived CDR1 and CDR2 are SEHNR and FQNEAQ (reference sequence). CDR3 length: 17 residues. Concerning this clone itself: Its target is not known. One end of the junction does not line up with germline, which may come from a read error.

Study observations and caveats: Most TCRs appeared rarely, but some public TCRs recurred in many donors. Later on, an analysis tied under 20,000 TCR beta sequences to HLA alleles at 0.05 false discovery rate. The availability of immune exposure information extended only to CMV serostatus. Most of the TCR beta V segments (in an earlier analysis) were productive either about 87% or about 30% of the time.

13 Jbeta primers and 60 Vbeta primers were used for the PCR. The protocol was immunoSEQ multiplex PCR, while the TCRdb copy is restricted to in-frame clones and leaves out a portion. The sample has about 140,000 clones; approximately 80% are singletons. The sequence was obtained from a female donor in good health and CMV-seronegative. V usage is TRBV7-9 and J usage is TRBJ1-1; D may be TRBD1 (6 bases). Sequenced input: PBMCs. CDR3 in amino acids: CSSSLGVSRGGDTEAFF. CDR3 DNA: TGTTCCAGCAGCTTGGGTGTCTCCAGGGGAGGGGACACTGAAGCTTTCTTT.